This record looks at one T cell receptor beta chain sequence and its context. V was clipped by 0 bases and J by 4 bases, with 14 bases between them. The germline V gene has CDR1 MGHRA and CDR2 YSYEKL. The CDR3 totals 16 residues. This sample was taken from a study of patients and donors after allogeneic stem cell transplantation. TCRdb reprocessed the RT-PCR reads with MiXCR, giving one entry per CDR3 protein. This sample carries approximately 200,000 distinct CDR3 sequences, 38% of them seen once, and the ten largest clones take around 10%. This chain joins TRBV4-1 and TRBJ2-3; tentative D call: TRBD2 (5 bases). The receptor's source is a human donor who was either an allogeneic HSCT recipient or a stem cell or donor lymphocyte infusion donor (not recorded which). It is not recorded whose cells these are; they may come from a transplant donor. Specimen: blood, either unsorted or a sorted T cell fraction (not recorded which). DNA of the CDR3: TGCGCCAGCAGCCAAGAAATGGGCGGGTTACCAGATACGCAGTATTTT. Translating gives CASSQEMGGLPDTQYF.